The clone carrying this TCR beta chain appeared a few times. Hyperthyroidism of Graves' type that showed no ophthalmopathy progression within 18 months was stable. Diagnoses were made from clinical symptoms, serum measures (thyroxine and TRAb), thyroid ultrasound and orbital computed tomography. The sample originates from a study of T cells in Graves' hyperthyroidism and ophthalmopathy. Study information: Before any treatment, at initial diagnosis, peripheral blood was collected.

RNA transcripts provided the source from which TCR beta CDR3 regions were amplified. HTBI primers were employed in a first-round RT-PCR of the TCR CDR3. TCRdb re-analysed the multiplex PCR reads in MiXCR, keeping a single row per CDR3 protein. The sample has 300,000 or so distinct CDR3 sequences; 15% to 20% are singletons. Trimming removed 0 bases from V and 4 bases from J; junction bases left unmatched: 8. The CDR3 has 17 amino acids. Germline assignment: CDR1 SGHAT and CDR2 FQNNGV. The chain links TRBV11-2 to TRBJ2-1; 8 nucleotides agree with TRBD2. The sequenced sample was blood. This receptor was obtained from a woman in her 50s with Graves' hyperthyroidism. The CDR3 DNA follows: TGTGCCAGCAGCTTAGATTGGCGAGCGGGGGCTTACAATGAGCAGTTCTTC. Its translation: CASSLDWRAGAYNEQFF.